A single sample gave rise to the 8 T cell receptor beta chains below, sequenced in a study of control samples from healthy donors and cancer patients. Some clones are missing from TCRdb's copy, which holds only in-frame ones; the method was immunoSEQ multiplex PCR. The table records around 140,000 clones, roughly 89% of them present only once. The specimen sequenced was blood. Receptor source: a young man in good health.

This chain uses TRBV19 with TRBJ2-7, with TRBD1 identical over 8 bases. CDR3 length: 17 amino acids. V was pared by 3 bases and J by 2 bases, with 12 bases of the junction left unmatched. Germline assignment: CDR1 LNHDA and CDR2 SQIVND (reference sequence). The CDR3 sequence is CASSISVMNRGAYEQYF. Written as DNA, the CDR3 is TGTGCCAGTAGTATCAGCGTCATGAACAGGGGGGCCTACGAGCAGTACTTC.

This chain connects TRBV9 to TRBJ2-6; D call uncertain. In germline, CDR1 is SGDLS, CDR2 YYNGEE. The length of the CDR3 is 18 residues. Trimming took 4 bases from V and 0 from J, leaving 17 bases between them. For the CDR3, the DNA is TGTGCCAGCAGCTTCCGGAGTCTCGAAAACTCTGGGGCCAACGTCCTGACTTTC. It encodes CASSFRSLENSGANVLTF.

V gene TRBV4-2 combines with J gene TRBJ2-3, with D uncertain. Trimming left V 1 base short and J 1 base short, with 12 bases between. This CDR3 is built from 16 residues. Germline CDR1 LGHNA, CDR2 YNFKEQ. The CDR3 DNA reads TGTGCCAGCAGCCAAGGACGGAATGCAGGCACAGATACGCAGTATTTT. It encodes CASSQGRNAGTDTQYF.

This chain joins TRBV24-1 and TRBJ2-5; no clear D gene. The CDR3 is 11 residues long. Germline loops: CDR1 KGHDR, CDR2 SFDVKD. Trimming pared 4 bases from V and 4 bases from J, leaving 3 bases between. The CDR3 loop is CATSDLETQYF. CDR3 nucleotide sequence: TGTGCCACCAGTGACCTAGAGACCCAGTACTTC.

The V call is TRBV7-3, the J call TRBJ2-2; TRBD1 agrees at 7 bases. The CDR3 has 14 amino acids. Germline V gene sequence: CDR1 SGHTA, CDR2 FQGTGA. Trimming cost V 4 bases and J 6 bases; bases outside gene matches: 5. CDR3 region: CASSYFQGAGELFF. CDR3 bases: TGTGCCAGCAGCTACTTCCAGGGGGCCGGGGAGCTGTTTTTT.

A single count supports this clone. This chain links TRBV28 with TRBJ1-5, with a tentative D call TRBD1 (5 bases). The germline V gene encodes CDR1 MDHEN and CDR2 SYDVKM. The CDR3 covers 14 residues. The germline V and J ends were trimmed by 6 bases and 7 bases, with 16 bases remaining between them. DNA of the CDR3: TGTGCCAGCAGCGTCGAGGGGCATGGACAGCCCCAGCATTTT. Amino acid sequence: CASSVEGHGQPQHF.

The CDR3 nucleotides are TGCGCCAGCGGCGGGGGACAGGGGTTGTCGCGGGACGGCTACACCTTC. Its translation is CASGGGQGLSRDGYTF. The chain couples TRBV5-1 to TRBJ1-2, with 10 positions matching TRBD1. CDR1 is SGHRS and CDR2 is YFSETQ in the germline V gene. The CDR3 spans 16 residues. Losses at the gene ends were 7 bases for V and 8 bases for J; bases not matched to a gene: 17.

About this clone itself: One end of the junction varies from germline; a read error may be responsible. The DNA for the CDR3 is TGTGCCAGCAGCCAAGCGGACAGGGGAGGTTGGGGAGCTGTTTTT. This translates into CASSQADRGGWGAVF. V is TRBV3-1 (or the pseudogene TRBV3-2) and J is TRBJ2-2, with 9 bases lining up with TRBD1. Germline values: CDR1 LGHDT, CDR2 YNNKEL (reference sequence). The length of the CDR3 is 15 residues.